These 28 T cell receptor beta chains share one sample of origin, sequenced in a study of blood T cell repertoires in COVID-19 (dated by TCRdb to 2018 to 2020). The library was obtained by the immunoSEQ multiplex PCR assay. The table was pulled from immuneACCESS by TCRdb, which kept in-frame rearrangements only. Such tables lose some clones; where checked, under half of the loss comes from unresolved V genes, and the rest has no known cause. The sample contains over 350,000 clones, 88% of them found a single time. The top ten hold around 0.91% of the sample. The material sequenced was PBMCs or T cells enriched from blood (not recorded which). The origin of the receptors is a woman under 40 with acute COVID-19.

As concerns this clone: Other nucleotide sequences from this sample produce the same CDR3. This rearrangement joins TRBV9 to TRBJ2-7, with D possibly matching TRBD1 (5 bases). Germline values: CDR1 SGDLS, CDR2 YYNGEE. The CDR3 contains 15 residues. V was shortened by 0 bases and J by 0 bases, with 10 bases between the two germline ends. CDR3 bases: TGTGCCAGCAGCGTAGGACCCGACAGCTCCTACGAGCAGTACTTC. Protein sequence: CASSVGPDSSYEQYF.

The rearrangement uses TRBV3-1 (or the pseudogene TRBV3-2) and TRBJ1-2; possibly TRBD1 for D (6 bases). CDR1 LGHDT and CDR2 YNNKEL come from the germline V gene (reference sequence). The CDR3 has 16 amino acids. V dropped 5 bases and J dropped 8 bases, with 24 bases sitting between them. CDR3 amino acids: CASSSQLQGFGIGYTF. The CDR3 DNA reads TGTGCCAGCAGCTCACAATTACAGGGTTTCGGGATAGGCTACACCTTC.

This chain joins TRBV20-1 and TRBJ1-2; no clear D gene. Trimming shortened V by 5 bases and J by 7 bases, and 11 bases separated the two germline ends. Germline V gene data show CDR1 as DFQATT and CDR2 as SNEGSKA (reference sequence). This CDR3 region has 11 residues. CDR3: CSAEVISGYTF. CDR3 coding DNA: TGCAGTGCTGAGGTTATTAGTGGCTACACCTTC.

The rearrangement uses TRBV24-1 and TRBJ1-2; 7 nucleotides agree with TRBD1. The CDR3 consists of 14 residues. Trimming took 2 bases from V and 4 from J; bases not matched to a gene: 3. Per germline, CDR1 KGHDR and CDR2 SFDVKD. Written as DNA, the CDR3 is TGTGCCACCAGTGATTCGGACAGGCCCTATGGCTACACCTTC. It codes for CATSDSDRPYGYTF.

CDR3 bases: TGTGCCAGCAGCCAAGATTTTGTCAACTCTGGGGCCAACGTCCTGACTTTC. Translation: CASSQDFVNSGANVLTF. This chain connects TRBV4-2 to TRBJ2-6; no definite D call. CDR1 is LGHNA, CDR2 YNFKEQ, per germline. Trimming pared 0 bases from V and 0 bases from J, leaving 9 bases between. This CDR3 is 17 amino acids long.

This clone was found once. The chain recombines TRBV30 with TRBJ2-7; no firm D call. The CDR3 runs 14 residues. V lost 3 bases to trimming and J lost 2 bases, with 14 bases between them. Germline V gives CDR1 GTSNPN, CDR2 SVGIG (reference sequence). The CDR3 sequence is CAWSVLGSTYEQYF. CDR3 bases: TGTGCCTGGAGCGTCCTCGGGTCGACCTACGAGCAGTACTTC.

This clone came up a few times. The chain recombines TRBV6-6 with TRBJ1-1; TRBD1 might be the D (6 bases). V was pared by 4 bases and J by 1 base, with 10 bases between. The CDR3 has 14 amino acids. CDR1 is MNHNY, CDR2 SVGAGI, per germline (reference sequence). The DNA of the CDR3 is TGTGCCAGCAGTTCCAGACAGGAGAACACTGAAGCTTTCTTT. This encodes CASSSRQENTEAFF.

This rearrangement joins TRBV21-1 to TRBJ2-2; the table gives TRBD2 as D, unverified against the DNA. TRBV21-1 is shown as a pseudogene. This CDR3 has 20 residues. CDR3: CASSIAYGTSGGASTGELFF. DNA of the CDR3: TGTGCCAGCAGCATCGCCTACGGGACTAGCGGGGGGGCCAGCACCGGGGAGCTGTTTTTT.

V gene TRBV9 combines with J gene TRBJ2-2; 10 positions match TRBD2. Germline CDR1 and CDR2: SGDLS and YYNGEE. Germline trimming cut 4 bases from V and 4 bases from J; bases unmatched to any gene: 4. The CDR3 totals 15 residues. The CDR3, as DNA: TGTGCCAGCAGCTCTAGCGGGGGTCTCACCGGGGAGCTGTTTTTT. Its protein product is CASSSSGGLTGELFF.

The rearrangement joins TRBV5-6 to TRBJ2-7; 12 positions agree with TRBD2. CDR1 is SGHDT, CDR2 YYEEEE, per germline. This CDR3 is built from 18 residues. The junction had 9 bases not matched to a gene; V was cut back by 2 bases and J by 0 bases. CDR3 loop: CASSLWWTSGDFSYEQYF. CDR3 bases: TGTGCCAGCAGCTTATGGTGGACTAGCGGGGATTTCTCCTACGAGCAGTACTTC.

V is TRBV27 and J is TRBJ1-2; D not resolved. Trimming took off 2 bases at V and 2 bases at J, with 6 bases between the two ends. The CDR3 contains 13 residues. Germline loops: CDR1 MNHEY, CDR2 SMNVEV (reference sequence). CDR3 nucleotides: TGTGCCAGCAGTTTACGGTGGAACTATGGCTACACCTTC. Amino acid sequence: CASSLRWNYGYTF.

The rearrangement links TRBV2 to TRBJ2-7; 9 bases match TRBD1. This CDR3 comprises 15 residues. Unmatched junction bases numbered 8, after V lost 6 bases and J lost 2 bases. The germline V gene has CDR1 SNHLY and CDR2 FYNNEI. CDR3 DNA sequence: TGTGCCAGCAGCTTGGGACAGGGCAACCCCTACGAGCAGTACTTC. Amino acids: CASSLGQGNPYEQYF.

V gene TRBV7-9 combines with J gene TRBJ1-5, with a possible D match to TRBD1 (5 bases). The ends were cut back, 1 base at V and 13 bases at J, with 11 bases in the middle. Germline values: CDR1 SEHNR, CDR2 FQNEAQ (reference sequence). This CDR3 is built from 12 residues. The CDR3 DNA follows: TGTGCCAGCAGCTTAGAAGGGGTCCCACAGCATTTT. It encodes CASSLEGVPQHF.

The V gene is TRBV5-4, the J gene TRBJ2-5; D is uncertain. The CDR3 is made up of 13 amino acids. Germline CDR1 SGHNT, CDR2 YYREEE (reference sequence). The V gene lost 4 bases and the J gene lost 1 base, with 8 bases spanning the gap. The CDR3 DNA reads as TGTGCCAGCAGCGTCAGTCTCCAAGAGACCCAGTACTTC. Its translation: CASSVSLQETQYF. Full variable domain (missing parts from reference TRBV5-4 and TRBJ2-5): ETGVTQSPTHLIKTRGQQVTLRCSSQSGHNTVSWYQQALGQGPQFIFQYYREEENGRGNFPPRFSGLQFPNYSSELNVNALELDDSALYLCASSVSLQETQYFGPGTRLLVL.

V and J are TRBV7-3 and TRBJ2-2, with a weak D call TRBD1 (6 bases). The CDR3 runs 12 residues. V dropped 3 bases and J dropped 8 bases, with 7 bases sitting between them. Germline assignment: CDR1 SGHTA and CDR2 FQGTGA. As DNA, the CDR3 is TGTGCCAGCAGCTTGGGGACAGGGGAGCTGTTTTTT. Encoded protein: CASSLGTGELFF.

The chain carries TRBV11-1 and TRBJ1-1; 9 bases agree with TRBD1. The trim removed 5 bases at V and 5 bases at J, leaving 9 bases unmatched. CDR1 and CDR2 (germline): SGHAT, FQDESV (reference sequence). This CDR3 spans 15 amino acids. Here the CDR3 reads CASSLTKQGATEAFF. The CDR3 DNA follows: TGTGCCAGCAGCCTTACCAAACAGGGGGCGACTGAAGCTTTCTTT.

The chain uses TRBV7-2 and TRBJ2-7; weak D call: TRBD2 (5 bases). The CDR3 contains 11 residues. V lost 5 bases and J 8 bases, leaving 10 bases between the germline ends. Per the germline V gene, CDR1 is SGHTA and CDR2 is FQGNSA. The CDR3 protein is CASSREGQQYF. Here the CDR3 DNA reads TGTGCCAGCAGCCGGGAAGGCCAGCAGTACTTC.

The chain couples TRBV7-6 to TRBJ1-3; D might be TRBD1 (5 bases). CDR3 length: 18 residues. Germline CDR1 SGHVS, CDR2 FNYEAQ. The V end lost 0 bases, the J end lost 1 base, and 16 bases lay between the germline ends. CDR3 DNA sequence: TGTGCCAGCAGCTTAGCCCCGACAGCCTTGGATTCTGGAAACACCATATATTTT. Translated: CASSLAPTALDSGNTIYF.

The gene calls are TRBV18 and TRBJ2-1; 9 nucleotides align to TRBD2. With 0 bases clipped from V and 4 bases from J, the junction kept 16 bases outside the gene matches. This CDR3 contains 20 residues. Germline CDR1 KGHSH, CDR2 LQKENI. This CDR3 is CASSPPSSGVKRGAYNEQFF. The CDR3 nucleotides are TGTGCCAGCTCACCACCGTCCTCTGGCGTCAAGCGGGGGGCGTACAATGAGCAGTTCTTC.

V is TRBV6-5 and J is TRBJ1-3; tentatively, D is TRBD1 (5 bases). Germline lookup yields CDR1 MNHEY and CDR2 SVGAGI. The CDR3 loop spans 16 amino acids. Trimming removed 0 bases at V and 1 base at J, with 10 bases between. CDR3 loop: CASSYSSPGSGNTIYF. In nucleotides, the CDR3 is TGTGCCAGCAGTTACTCGAGCCCAGGGTCTGGAAACACCATATATTTT.

The chain links TRBV6-2 or TRBV6-3 to TRBJ1-1; D possibly corresponds to TRBD1 (5 bases). In germline, CDR1 is MNHEY, CDR2 SVGEGT. V was pared by 0 bases and J by 1 base, with 15 bases between. The CDR3 runs 17 residues. Written as DNA, the CDR3 is TGTGCCAGCAGTTACTCGTCGCGCCGGACACCGAACACTGAAGCTTTCTTT. Residues: CASSYSSRRTPNTEAFF.

As DNA, the CDR3 is TGTGCCAGCAAATTAGGACAGGGGGCCTACGAGCAGTACTTC. It codes for CASKLGQGAYEQYF. The chain links TRBV6-5 to TRBJ2-7, with 10 bases matching TRBD1. The CDR3 runs 14 residues. V shed 7 bases and J 2 bases; nucleotides not matched to a gene: 5. Per germline, CDR1 MNHEY and CDR2 SVGAGI.

The chain couples TRBV2 to TRBJ1-5; D remains ambiguous. The CDR3 is made up of 15 amino acids. With 5 bases removed from V and 0 bases from J, the gap between germline ends came to 11 bases. Germline CDR1 is SNHLY and CDR2 is FYNNEI. CDR3 sequence: CASSLESYSNQPQHF. The CDR3 DNA follows: TGTGCCAGCAGTCTAGAATCATATAGCAATCAGCCCCAGCATTTT.

Comments on this clone: Different DNA sequences within this sample yield the same CDR3. The gene calls are TRBV19 and TRBJ1-2; D perhaps matches TRBD1 (6 bases). Germline CDR1 reads LNHDA; CDR2 reads SQIVND (reference sequence). The CDR3 length is 13 residues. V lost 1 base to trimming and J lost 4 bases, with 7 bases between them. The CDR3 nucleotides read TGTGCCAGTAGTATAGGAGGGGGCTATGGCTACACCTTC. Translation: CASSIGGGYGYTF.

The chain links TRBV5-1 to TRBJ2-6; possible D gene TRBD1, 6 bases. There are 14 residues in the CDR3. V gave up 4 bases and J gave up 1 base, with 6 bases separating them. Per germline, CDR1 SGHRS and CDR2 YFSETQ. CDR3 nucleotides: TGCGCCAGCAGCGGACAGTCTGGGGCCAACGTCCTGACTTTC. Protein sequence: CASSGQSGANVLTF.

The rearrangement uses TRBV30 and TRBJ1-1; 7 bases are shared with TRBD1. V shed 4 bases, J shed 1 base, and the junction held 18 bases outside the gene matches. CDR1 is GTSNPN and CDR2 is SVGIG in the germline V gene (reference sequence). This CDR3 is built from 18 residues. The CDR3 protein is CAWNRALGHRGSNTEAFF. CDR3 nucleotide sequence: TGTGCCTGGAATAGAGCCCTGGGTCACAGGGGTTCGAACACTGAAGCTTTCTTT.

The chain couples TRBV5-1 to TRBJ1-3, with 9 bases matching TRBD1. Germline values: CDR1 SGHRS, CDR2 YFSETQ. Unmatched junction bases numbered 8, after V lost 4 bases and J lost 3 bases. This CDR3 spans 16 amino acids. The CDR3 spells CASSLQGAVNGNTIYF. The CDR3 DNA follows: TGCGCCAGCAGCCTACAGGGGGCCGTTAATGGAAACACCATATATTTT.

The rearrangement uses TRBV6-5 and TRBJ1-2; D unclear. Looked up from germline, CDR1 is MNHEY and CDR2 is SVGAGI. V was pared by 9 bases and J by 3 bases, with 8 bases between. This CDR3 has 11 amino acids. Written as DNA, the CDR3 is TGTGCCAGTTTAAATTACTATGGCTACACCTTC. As protein: CASLNYYGYTF.